Only a few counts were recorded for the clone carrying this T cell receptor beta chain. Antigen: not known. Scientists made TCR beta libraries using quantitative 5'-RACE with molecular barcodes. Using its own MiXCR run on the 5' RACE reads, TCRdb lists one record per CDR3 protein. Of about 540,000 distinct CDR3 sequences in the sample, roughly 13% were seen once. This entry belongs to a study of CD8 T cells in ankylosing spondylitis. Germline CDR1 KGHDR, CDR2 SFDVKD. The CDR3 loop spans 15 amino acids. Trimming pared 3 bases from V and 0 bases from J, leaving 10 bases between. Overall study results and limits: Typical of ankylosing spondylitis blood, it appeared, was a TCR beta motif of seven to nine highly homologous variants.

The sequenced material came from blood, either unsorted or a sorted T cell fraction (not recorded which). The genes are TRBV24-1 and TRBJ2-5; tentatively, D is TRBD1 (6 bases). The clonotype was recovered from a male donor with ankylosing spondylitis. CDR3 coding DNA: TGTGCCACCAGTGATCCCAGGGGAGACCAAGAGACCCAGTACTTC. Protein product: CATSDPRGDQETQYF.